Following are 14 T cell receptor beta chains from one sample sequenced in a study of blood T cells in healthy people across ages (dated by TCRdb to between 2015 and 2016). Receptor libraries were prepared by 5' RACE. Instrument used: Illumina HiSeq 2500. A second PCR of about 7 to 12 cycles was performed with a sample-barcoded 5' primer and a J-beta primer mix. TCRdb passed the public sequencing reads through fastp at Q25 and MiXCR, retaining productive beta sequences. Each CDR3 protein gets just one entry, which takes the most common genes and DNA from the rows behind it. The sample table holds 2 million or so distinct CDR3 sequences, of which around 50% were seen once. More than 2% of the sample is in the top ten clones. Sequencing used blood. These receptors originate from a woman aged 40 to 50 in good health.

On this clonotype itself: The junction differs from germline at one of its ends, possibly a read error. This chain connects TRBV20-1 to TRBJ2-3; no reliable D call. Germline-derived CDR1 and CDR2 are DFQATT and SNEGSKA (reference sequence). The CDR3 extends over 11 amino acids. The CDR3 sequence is CNAPDTDTQYF. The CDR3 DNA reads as TGCAATGCTCCAGACACAGATACGCAGTATTTT.

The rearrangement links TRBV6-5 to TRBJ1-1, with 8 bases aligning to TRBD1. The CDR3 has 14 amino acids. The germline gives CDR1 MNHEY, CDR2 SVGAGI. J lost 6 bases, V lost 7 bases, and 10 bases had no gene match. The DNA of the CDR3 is TGTGCCAGCACGGGTACAGGGGGTCGCGCTGAAGCTTTCTTT. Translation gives CASTGTGGRAEAFF.

This chain's CDR3 is CASSAGRTGGVLTF. The CDR3 DNA reads as TGTGCCAGCAGCGCGGGTCGGACAGGCGGCGTCCTGACTTTC. The chain combines TRBV7-2 with TRBJ2-6; 7 nucleotides agree with TRBD1. CDR1 and CDR2 (germline): SGHTA, FQGNSA. V trimming: 5 bases; J trimming: 12 bases; junction bases outside the gene matches: 10. CDR3 length: 14 amino acids.

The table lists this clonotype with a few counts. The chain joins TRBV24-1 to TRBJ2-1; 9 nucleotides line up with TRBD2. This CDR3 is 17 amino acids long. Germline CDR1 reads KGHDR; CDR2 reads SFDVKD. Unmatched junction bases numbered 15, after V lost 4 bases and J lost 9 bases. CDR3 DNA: TGTGCCACCAGTGACCTCGGCGGGGGGGCCGTTAACAGTGAGCAGTTCTTC. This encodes CATSDLGGGAVNSEQFF.

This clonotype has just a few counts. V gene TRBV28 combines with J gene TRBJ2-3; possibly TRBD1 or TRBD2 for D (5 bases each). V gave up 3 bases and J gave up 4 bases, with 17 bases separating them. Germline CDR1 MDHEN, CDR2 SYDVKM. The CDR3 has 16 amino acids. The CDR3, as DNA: TGTGCCAGCAGTTTGGGTTCGGGGCACGATCCAGATACGCAGTATTTT. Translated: CASSLGSGHDPDTQYF.

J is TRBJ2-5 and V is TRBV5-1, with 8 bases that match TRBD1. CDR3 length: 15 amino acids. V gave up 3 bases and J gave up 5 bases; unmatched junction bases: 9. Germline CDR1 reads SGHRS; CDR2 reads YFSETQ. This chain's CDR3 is CASSSGTGVFETQYF. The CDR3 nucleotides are TGCGCCAGCAGCTCCGGGACAGGAGTGTTTGAGACCCAGTACTTC.

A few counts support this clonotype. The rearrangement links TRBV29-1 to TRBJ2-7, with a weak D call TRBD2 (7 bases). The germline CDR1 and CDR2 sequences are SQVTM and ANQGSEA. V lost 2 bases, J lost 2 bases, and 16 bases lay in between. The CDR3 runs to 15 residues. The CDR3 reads CSVEIPRGPTYEQYF. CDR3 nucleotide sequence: TGCAGCGTTGAAATTCCGCGGGGGCCAACCTACGAGCAGTACTTC.

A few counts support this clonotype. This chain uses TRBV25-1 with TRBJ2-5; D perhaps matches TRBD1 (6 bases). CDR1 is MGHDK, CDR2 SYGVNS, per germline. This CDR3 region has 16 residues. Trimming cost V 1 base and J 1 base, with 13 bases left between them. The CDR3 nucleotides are TGTGCCAGCAGTGAATCGAAGGGGGATTTCCAAGAGACCCAGTACTTC. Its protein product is CASSESKGDFQETQYF.

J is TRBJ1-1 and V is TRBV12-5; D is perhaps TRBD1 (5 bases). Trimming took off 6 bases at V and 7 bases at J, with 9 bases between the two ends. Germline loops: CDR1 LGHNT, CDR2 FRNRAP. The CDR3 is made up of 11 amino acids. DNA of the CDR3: TGTGCTAGTGGGCAGGGAGTTGAAGCTTTCTTT. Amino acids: CASGQGVEAFF.

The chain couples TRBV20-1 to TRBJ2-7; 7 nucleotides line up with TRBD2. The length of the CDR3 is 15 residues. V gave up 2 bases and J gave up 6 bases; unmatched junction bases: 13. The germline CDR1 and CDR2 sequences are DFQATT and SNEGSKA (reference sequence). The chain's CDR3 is CSARHTPQAGREQYF. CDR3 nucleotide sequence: TGCAGTGCTAGACATACGCCGCAAGCGGGGCGCGAGCAGTACTTC.

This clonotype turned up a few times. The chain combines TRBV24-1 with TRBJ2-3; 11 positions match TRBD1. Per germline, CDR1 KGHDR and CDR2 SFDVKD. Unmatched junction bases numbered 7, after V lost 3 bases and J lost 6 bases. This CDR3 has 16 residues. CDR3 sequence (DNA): TGTGCCACCAGTGATCCTGGACAGGGGGCTACGGATACGCAGTATTTT. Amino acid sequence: CATSDPGQGATDTQYF.

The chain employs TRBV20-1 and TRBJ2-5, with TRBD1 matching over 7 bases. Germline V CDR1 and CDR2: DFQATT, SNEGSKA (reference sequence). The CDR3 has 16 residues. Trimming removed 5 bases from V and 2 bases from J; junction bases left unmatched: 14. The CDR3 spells CSAGRPGQAIQETQYF. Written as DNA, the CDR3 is TGCAGTGCTGGGCGACCAGGACAGGCGATTCAAGAGACCCAGTACTTC.

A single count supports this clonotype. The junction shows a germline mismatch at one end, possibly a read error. For the CDR3, the DNA is TGTGCCACCAGTCCATCCGGGACAGATTATAGCAATCAGCCCCAGCATTTT. Amino acids: CATSPSGTDYSNQPQHF. The chain has TRBV6-1 and TRBJ1-5; TRBD1 aligns across 7 bases. The length of the CDR3 is 17 residues. CDR1 and CDR2 from the germline V gene are MNHNS and SASEGT.

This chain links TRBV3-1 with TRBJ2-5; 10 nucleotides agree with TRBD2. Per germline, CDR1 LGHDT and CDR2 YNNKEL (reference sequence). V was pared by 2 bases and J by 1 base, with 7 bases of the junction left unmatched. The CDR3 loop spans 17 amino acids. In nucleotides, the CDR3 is TGTGCCAGCAGCCAATCTAGGACTAGCGGAGTCCAAGAGACCCAGTACTTC. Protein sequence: CASSQSRTSGVQETQYF.